The source of this T cell receptor beta chain is a study of identifying expanded T cells in peripheral blood. Details on this clone: Its target is not known.

The table came from immunoSEQ multiplex PCR; TCRdb's copy has only in-frame clones and leaves some out. Of about 90,000 clones detected, roughly 88% appear once; the ten largest clones hold approximately 5%. The CDR3 sequence is 13 residues long. Germline CDR1 is MNHEY and CDR2 is SMNVEV (reference sequence). The ends were cut back, 3 bases at V and 7 bases at J, with 10 bases in the middle. Healthy donors had no documented immune events, such as infections, while sampled. Notes on the study in general: About 1.2 clones differed between technical replicates, versus approximately 17 and 20 over time. Across healthy donors, higher total template counts meant significantly greater approximately 2-week count variance.

V and J are TRBV27 and TRBJ1-5, with TRBD1 as a possible D gene (5 bases). The sample consisted of blood. The clonotype was recovered from a person aged 18 to 75 in good health. CDR3 protein: CASSFGGTQPQHF. The CDR3 DNA reads as TGTGCCAGCAGTTTCGGGGGGACCCAGCCCCAGCATTTT.